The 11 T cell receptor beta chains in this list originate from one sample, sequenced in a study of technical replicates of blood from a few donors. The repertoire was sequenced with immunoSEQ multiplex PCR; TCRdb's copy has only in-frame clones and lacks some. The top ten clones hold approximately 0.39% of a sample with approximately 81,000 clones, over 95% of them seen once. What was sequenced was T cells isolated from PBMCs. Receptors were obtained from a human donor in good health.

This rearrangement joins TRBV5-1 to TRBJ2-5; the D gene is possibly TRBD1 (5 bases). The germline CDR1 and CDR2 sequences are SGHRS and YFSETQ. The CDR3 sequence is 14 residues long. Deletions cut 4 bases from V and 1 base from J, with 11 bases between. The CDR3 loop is CASSLLTVQETQYF. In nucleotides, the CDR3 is TGCGCCAGCAGCCTCCTGACAGTCCAAGAGACCCAGTACTTC.

The CDR3: CSVGSSSGNTIYF. The DNA for the CDR3 is TGCAGCGTCGGGTCTAGCTCTGGAAACACCATATATTTT. This sequence joins TRBV29-1 and TRBJ1-3; the D is unclear. Germline V gene sequence: CDR1 SQVTM, CDR2 ANQGSEA. CDR3 length: 13 residues. Trimming took 6 bases from V and 0 from J, leaving 9 bases between them. Filled out from reference TRBV29-1 and TRBJ1-3, the complete variable domain reads SAVISQKPSRDICQRGTSLTIQCQVDSQVTMMFWYRQQPGQSLTLIATANQGSEATYESGFVIDKFPISRPNLTFSTLTVSNMSPEDSSIYLCSVGSSSGNTIYFGEGSWLTVV.

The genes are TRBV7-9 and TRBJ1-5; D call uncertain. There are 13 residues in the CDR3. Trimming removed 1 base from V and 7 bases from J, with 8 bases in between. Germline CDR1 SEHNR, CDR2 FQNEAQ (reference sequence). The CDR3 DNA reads TGTGCCAGCAGCTTAGGAGGGAGCCAGCCCCAGCATTTT. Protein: CASSLGGSQPQHF.

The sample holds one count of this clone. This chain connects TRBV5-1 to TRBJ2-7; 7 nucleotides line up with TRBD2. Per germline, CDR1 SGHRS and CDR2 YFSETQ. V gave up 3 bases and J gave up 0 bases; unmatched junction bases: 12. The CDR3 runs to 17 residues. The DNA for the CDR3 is TGCGCCAGCAGCTCTCCTATAGCGGGCCTCAGCTCCTACGAGCAGTACTTC. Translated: CASSSPIAGLSSYEQYF.

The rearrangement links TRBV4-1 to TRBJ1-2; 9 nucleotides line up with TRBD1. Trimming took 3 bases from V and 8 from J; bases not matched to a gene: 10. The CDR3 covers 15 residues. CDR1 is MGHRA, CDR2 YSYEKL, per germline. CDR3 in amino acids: CASSQGQGDVGGYTF. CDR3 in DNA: TGCGCCAGCAGCCAGGGACAGGGAGACGTCGGAGGCTACACCTTC.

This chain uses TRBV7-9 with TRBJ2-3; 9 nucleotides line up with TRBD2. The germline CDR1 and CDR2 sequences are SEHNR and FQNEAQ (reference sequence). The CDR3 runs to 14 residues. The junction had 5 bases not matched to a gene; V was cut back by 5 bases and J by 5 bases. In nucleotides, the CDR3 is TGTGCCAGCAGCCTTAGCGGGAGTAGAGATACGCAGTATTTT. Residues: CASSLSGSRDTQYF.

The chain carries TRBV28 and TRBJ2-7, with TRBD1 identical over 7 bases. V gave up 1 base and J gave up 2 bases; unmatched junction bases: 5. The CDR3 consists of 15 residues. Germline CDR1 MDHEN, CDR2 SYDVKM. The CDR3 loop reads CASSLSGTDPYEQYF. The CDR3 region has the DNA TGTGCCAGCAGTTTATCCGGGACAGACCCCTACGAGCAGTACTTC.

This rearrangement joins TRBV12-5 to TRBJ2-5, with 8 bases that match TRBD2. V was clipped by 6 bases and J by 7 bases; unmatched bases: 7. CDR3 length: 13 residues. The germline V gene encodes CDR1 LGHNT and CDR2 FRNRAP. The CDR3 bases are TGTGCTAGTGGGATAGCGGGATCGGGGACCCAGTACTTC. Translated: CASGIAGSGTQYF.

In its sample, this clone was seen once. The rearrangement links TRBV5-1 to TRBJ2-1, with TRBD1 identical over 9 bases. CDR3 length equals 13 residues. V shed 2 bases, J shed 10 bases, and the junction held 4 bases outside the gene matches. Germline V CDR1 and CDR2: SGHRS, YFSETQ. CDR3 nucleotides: TGCGCCAGCAGCTTTACAGGGGGCAGGGAGCAGTTCTTC. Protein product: CASSFTGGREQFF.

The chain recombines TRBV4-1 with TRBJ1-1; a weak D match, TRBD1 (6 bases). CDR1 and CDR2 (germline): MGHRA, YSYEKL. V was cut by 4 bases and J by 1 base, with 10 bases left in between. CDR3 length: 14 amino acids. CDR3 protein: CASSPLTGNTEAFF. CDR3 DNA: TGCGCCAGCAGCCCTTTGACAGGGAACACTGAAGCTTTCTTT.

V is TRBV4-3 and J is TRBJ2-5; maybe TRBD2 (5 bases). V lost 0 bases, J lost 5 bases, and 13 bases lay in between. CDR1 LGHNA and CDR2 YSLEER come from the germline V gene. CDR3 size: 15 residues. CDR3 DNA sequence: TGCGCCAGCAGCCAAGAAAGAGGGCCTTGGGAGACCCAGTACTTC. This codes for CASSQERGPWETQYF.